Sequencing of this T cell receptor beta chain was carried out in a study of CD8 T cells in acute hepatitis C reinfection. The overall study: Acute samples came within 168 days of estimated infection. Findings and caveats of the study: All groups preferentially used TRBV04 and TRBV06, which was not due to overrepresentation in the naive pool.

Trimming stripped 0 bases from V and 6 bases from J, with 12 bases between. Germline lookup yields CDR1 SGHDT and CDR2 YYEEEE. There are 14 residues in the CDR3. The time point: acute HCV infection, within 168 days of estimated infection date. The hepatitis C virus-specific receptor repertoire was characterized directly ex vivo, with no prior expansion in culture. HCV-specific cells were stained with NS3 1073-1081 tetramer. Data came from immunoSEQ multiplex PCR; TCRdb stores just in-frame clones and leaves some out. The sample holds around 1,300 clones; 40% to 60% are singletons and the top ten take 9% to 15%.

V and J are TRBV5-6 and TRBJ2-5; the D is unclear. The material sequenced was HCV NS3-1073 tetramer-sorted CD8+ T cells from PBMCs, taken during acute infection. The receptor comes from a woman younger than 35 who spontaneously cleared hepatitis C infection. CDR3 DNA sequence: TGTGCCAGCAGCTTGGCTGCCCAGGAGCAGACCCAGTACTTC. It yields the protein CASSLAAQEQTQYF.